This T cell receptor (beta chain) is drawn from a study of blood T cell repertoires in COVID-19. Study as a whole: Donors in the United States, Italy and Spain gave samples during acute or convalescent COVID-19. Sources were T cells, B-cell-depleted T cells, or PBMCs; the material itself was cDNA or gDNA.

As handled by the study authors: Amplification of reference gene primers provided the estimated nucleated cell counts. Sequencing was performed with immunoSEQ multiplex PCR; in TCRdb, only in-frame clones are kept and a portion is missing. The V and J calls and clone size are taken from that table; D and trimming were inferred from the DNA. Here the sample spans approximately 25,000 clones, about 90% being singletons. V dropped 4 bases and J dropped 4; count of bases not matched to a gene: 3. CDR1 and CDR2 (germline): MGHRA, YSYEKL. The CDR3 spans 14 residues. Source material: peripheral blood. This TCR derives from a man in his sixties or seventies with active COVID-19. The chain combines TRBV4-1 with TRBJ2-7; 11 nucleotides align to TRBD1. For the CDR3, the DNA is TGCGCCAGCAGCCCCGGACAGGGGGCTTACGAGCAGTACTTC. Translating gives CASSPGQGAYEQYF.